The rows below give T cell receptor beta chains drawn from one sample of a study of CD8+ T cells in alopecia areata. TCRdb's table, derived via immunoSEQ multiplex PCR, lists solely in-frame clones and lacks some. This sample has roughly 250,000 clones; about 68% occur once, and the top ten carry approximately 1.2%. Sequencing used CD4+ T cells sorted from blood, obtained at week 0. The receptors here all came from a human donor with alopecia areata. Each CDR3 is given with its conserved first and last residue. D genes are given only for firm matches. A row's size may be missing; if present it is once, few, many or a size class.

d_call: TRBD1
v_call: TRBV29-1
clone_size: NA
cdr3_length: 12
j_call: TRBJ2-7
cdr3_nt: TGCAGCGTGACGGGACAGGGGGACGAGCAGTACTTC
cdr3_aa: CSVTGQGDEQYF

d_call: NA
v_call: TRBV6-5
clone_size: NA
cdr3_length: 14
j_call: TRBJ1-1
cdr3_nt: TGTGCCAGCAATTCGGCCGGGAGAAACACTGAAGCTTTCTTT
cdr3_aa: CASNSAGRNTEAFF

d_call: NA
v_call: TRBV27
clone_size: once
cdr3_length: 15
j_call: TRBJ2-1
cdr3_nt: TGTGCCAGCAGGCTACAGGTTTGGGGCTTCGAGAGACAGTTCTTC
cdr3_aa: CASRLQVWGFERQFF

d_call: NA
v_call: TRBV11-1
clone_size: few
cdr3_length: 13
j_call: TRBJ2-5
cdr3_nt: TGTGCCAGCAGGACCTCCCGACAAGGGACCCAGTACTTC
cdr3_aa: CASRTSRQGTQYF

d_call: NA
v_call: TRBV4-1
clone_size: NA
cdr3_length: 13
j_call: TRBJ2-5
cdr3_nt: TGCGCCAGCAGCCAATTCACAAAAGAGACCCAGTACTTC
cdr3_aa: CASSQFTKETQYF

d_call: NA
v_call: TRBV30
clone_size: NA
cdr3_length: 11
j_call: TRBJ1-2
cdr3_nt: TGTGCCTGGAGTGTAGTAGAAGGCTACACCTTC
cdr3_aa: CAWSVVEGYTF

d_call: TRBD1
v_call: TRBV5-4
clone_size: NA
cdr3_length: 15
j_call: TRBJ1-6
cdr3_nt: TGTGCCAGCAGCCGGGACAGGGGGCTCTATTCACCCCTCCACTTT
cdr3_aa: CASSRDRGLYSPLHF

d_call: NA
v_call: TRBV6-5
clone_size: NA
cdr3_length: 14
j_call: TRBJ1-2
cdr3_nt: TGTGCCAGCAGTTTACTCCGAGGGGACTATGGCTACACCTTC
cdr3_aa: CASSLLRGDYGYTF

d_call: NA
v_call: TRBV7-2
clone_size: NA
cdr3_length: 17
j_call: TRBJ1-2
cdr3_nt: TGTGCCAGCAGCTTAAAAAGGACACGCTACGCGAGCTATGGCTACACCTTC
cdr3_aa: CASSLKRTRYASYGYTF

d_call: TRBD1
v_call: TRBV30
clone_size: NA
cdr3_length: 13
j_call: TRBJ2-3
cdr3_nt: TGTGCCTGGAGTGTCCGACAGGGGGATACGCAGTATTTT
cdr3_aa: CAWSVRQGDTQYF

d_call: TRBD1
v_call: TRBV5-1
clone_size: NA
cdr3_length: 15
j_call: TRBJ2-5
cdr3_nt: TGCGCCAGCAGCTTGAATTGGGGACAGGGGGAGACCCAGTACTTC
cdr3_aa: CASSLNWGQGETQYF

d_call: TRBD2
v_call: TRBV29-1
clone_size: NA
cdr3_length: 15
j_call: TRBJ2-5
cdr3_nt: TGCAGCGTTGGGTTGCCTAGCGGGGTTGGGGAGACCCAGTACTTC
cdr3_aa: CSVGLPSGVGETQYF

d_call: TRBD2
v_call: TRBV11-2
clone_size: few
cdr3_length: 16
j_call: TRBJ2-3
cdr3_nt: TGTGCCAGCAGCTTAGGTGCGGGGGGCCCCACAGATACGCAGTATTTT
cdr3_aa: CASSLGAGGPTDTQYF

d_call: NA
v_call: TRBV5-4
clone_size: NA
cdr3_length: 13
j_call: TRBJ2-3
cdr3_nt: TGTGCCAGCAGCTTGACAGGCACAGATACGCAGTATTTT
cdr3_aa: CASSLTGTDTQYF

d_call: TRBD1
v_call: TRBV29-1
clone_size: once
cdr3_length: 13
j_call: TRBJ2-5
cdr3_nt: TGCAGCGTTCACGGACAGGGCCAAGAGACCCAGTACTTC
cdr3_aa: CSVHGQGQETQYF

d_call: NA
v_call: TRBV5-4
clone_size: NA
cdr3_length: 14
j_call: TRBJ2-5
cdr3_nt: TGTGCCAGCAGCTCGCCCACTGGCACGGAGACCCAGTACTTC
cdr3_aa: CASSSPTGTETQYF

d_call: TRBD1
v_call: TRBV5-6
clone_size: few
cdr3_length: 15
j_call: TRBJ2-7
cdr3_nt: TGTGCCAGCACCCTGTACCAGGGGGCAGAGGACGAGCAGTACTTC
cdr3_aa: CASTLYQGAEDEQYF

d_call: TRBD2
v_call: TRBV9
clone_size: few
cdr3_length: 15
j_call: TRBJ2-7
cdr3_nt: TGTGCCAGCAGCGTAGGCAGCGGGGGCTTCAGGGAGCAGTACTTC
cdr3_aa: CASSVGSGGFREQYF

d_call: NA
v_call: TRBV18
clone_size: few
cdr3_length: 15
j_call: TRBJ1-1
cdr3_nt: TGTGCCAGCTCACCACCGCAAGGGACACACACTGAAGCTTTCTTT
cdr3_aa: CASSPPQGTHTEAFF

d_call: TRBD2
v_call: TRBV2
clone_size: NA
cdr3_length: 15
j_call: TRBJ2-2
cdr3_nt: TGTGCCAGCAGACCACTAGCGGGGAATTCCGGGGAGCTGTTTTTT
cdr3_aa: CASRPLAGNSGELFF

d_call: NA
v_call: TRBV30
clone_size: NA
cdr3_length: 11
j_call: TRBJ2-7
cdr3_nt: TGTGCCTGGAGTGTATACAGCGAGCAGTACTTC
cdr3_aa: CAWSVYSEQYF

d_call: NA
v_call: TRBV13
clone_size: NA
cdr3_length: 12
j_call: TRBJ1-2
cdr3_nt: TGTGCCAGCAGCTCTCTGAACTATGGCTACACCTTC
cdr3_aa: CASSSLNYGYTF

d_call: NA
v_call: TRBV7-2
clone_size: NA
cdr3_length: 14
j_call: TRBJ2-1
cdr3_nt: TGTGCCAGCAGCTTAAGGGGACAATACAATGAGCAGTTCTTC
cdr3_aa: CASSLRGQYNEQFF

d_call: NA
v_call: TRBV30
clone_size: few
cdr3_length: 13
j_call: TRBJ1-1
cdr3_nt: TGTGCCTGGAGTAGGGGGGAGAACACTGAAGCTTTCTTT
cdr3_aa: CAWSRGENTEAFF

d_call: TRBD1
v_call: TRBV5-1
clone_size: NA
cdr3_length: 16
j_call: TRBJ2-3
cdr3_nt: TGCGCCAGCAGCTATTCAGGGGGAACTTACACAGATACGCAGTATTTT
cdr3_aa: CASSYSGGTYTDTQYF

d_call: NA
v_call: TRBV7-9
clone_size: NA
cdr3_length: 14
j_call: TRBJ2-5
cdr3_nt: TGTGCCAGCAGCTTAGTCGCTAGCCAAGAGACCCAGTACTTC
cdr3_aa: CASSLVASQETQYF

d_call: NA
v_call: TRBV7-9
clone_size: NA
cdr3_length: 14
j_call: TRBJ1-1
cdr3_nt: TGTGCCAGCCTAGCTACGGGAGGCGGGGCTGAAGCTTTCTTT
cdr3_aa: CASLATGGGAEAFF

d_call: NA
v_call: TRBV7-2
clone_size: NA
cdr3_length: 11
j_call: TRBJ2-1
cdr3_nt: TGTGCCAGCGGGACCTACAATGAGCAGTTCTTC
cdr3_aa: CASGTYNEQFF

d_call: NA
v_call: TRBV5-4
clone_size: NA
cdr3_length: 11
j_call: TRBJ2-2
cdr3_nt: TGTGCCAGCACCTCGGGCGGGGAGCTGTTTTTT
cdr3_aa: CASTSGGELFF

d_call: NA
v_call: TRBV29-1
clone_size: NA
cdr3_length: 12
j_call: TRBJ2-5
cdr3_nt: TGCAGCTACCTCCGGGATGTAGAGACCCAGTACTTC
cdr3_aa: CSYLRDVETQYF

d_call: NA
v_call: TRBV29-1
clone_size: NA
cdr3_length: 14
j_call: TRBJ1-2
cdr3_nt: TGCAGCGTTGAACACCGGACAGTAATCTATGGCTACACCTTC
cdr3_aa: CSVEHRTVIYGYTF

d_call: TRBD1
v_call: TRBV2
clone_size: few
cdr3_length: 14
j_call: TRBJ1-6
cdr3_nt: TGTGCCAGCGAACGGACAGGTGGTTACGGAACCCTCCACTTT
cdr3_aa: CASERTGGYGTLHF

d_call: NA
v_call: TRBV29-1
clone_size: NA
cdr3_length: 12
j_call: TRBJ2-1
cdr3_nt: TGCAGCGTCAACAGAGCGTACAATGAGCAGTTCTTC
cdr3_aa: CSVNRAYNEQFF

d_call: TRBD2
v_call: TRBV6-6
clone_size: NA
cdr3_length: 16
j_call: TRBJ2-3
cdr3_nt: TGTGCCAGCAGTTCCGGCGGGACTAAAAGCACAGATACGCAGTATTTT
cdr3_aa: CASSSGGTKSTDTQYF

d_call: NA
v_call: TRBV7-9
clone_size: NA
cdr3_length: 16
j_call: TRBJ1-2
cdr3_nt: TGTGCCAGCAGCTATCCGAGGCAATTTGGGGACTATGGCTACACCTTC
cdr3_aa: CASSYPRQFGDYGYTF

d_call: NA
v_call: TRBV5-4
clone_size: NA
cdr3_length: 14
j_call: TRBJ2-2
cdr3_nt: TGTGCCAGCAGCTCCGATGGCAGAGACGGGGAGCTGTTTTTT
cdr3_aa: CASSSDGRDGELFF

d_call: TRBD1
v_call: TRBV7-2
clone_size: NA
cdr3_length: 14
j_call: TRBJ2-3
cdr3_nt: TGTGCCAGCAGCAGGACAGGGCGCACAGATACGCAGTATTTT
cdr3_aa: CASSRTGRTDTQYF

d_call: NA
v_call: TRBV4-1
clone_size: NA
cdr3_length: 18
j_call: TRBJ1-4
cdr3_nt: TGCGCCAGCAGCCAAGAGTCCGGAACCAGGCCTATCAATGAAAAACTGTTTTTT
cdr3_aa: CASSQESGTRPINEKLFF

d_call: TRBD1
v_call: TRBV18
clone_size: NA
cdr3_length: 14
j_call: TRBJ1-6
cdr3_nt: TGTGCCAGCTCACAGGACAGGACCAATTCACCCCTCCACTTT
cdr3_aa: CASSQDRTNSPLHF

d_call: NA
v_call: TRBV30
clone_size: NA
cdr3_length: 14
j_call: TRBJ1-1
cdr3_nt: TGTGCCTGGAGTAGGGACTGGTTGAACACTGAAGCTTTCTTT
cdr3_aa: CAWSRDWLNTEAFF

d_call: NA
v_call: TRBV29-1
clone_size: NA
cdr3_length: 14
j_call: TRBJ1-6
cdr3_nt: TGCAGCGCTCGTTCACAGGGACCTAATTCACCCCTCCACTTT
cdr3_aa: CSARSQGPNSPLHF

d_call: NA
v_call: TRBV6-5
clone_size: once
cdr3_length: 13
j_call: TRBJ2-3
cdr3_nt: TGTGCCAGCAGTTACGGGGGCACAGATACGCAGTATTTT
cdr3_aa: CASSYGGTDTQYF